Listed here is a single TCR beta chain. What it recognizes is unknown. Germline assignment: CDR1 KGHSH and CDR2 LQKENI. The V gene end was trimmed by 8 bases and the J gene end by 4 bases; junction bases not matched to a gene: 11. The CDR3 extends over 15 amino acids. These data come from a study of T cell clones after liver transplantation. Overall study: TCRbeta sequencing after a pre-transplant mixed lymphocyte reaction identified graft-donor-reactive clones, later tracked in post-transplant blood. As an antigen-independent comparator, third-party-reactive TCRbeta sequences came from pre-transplant mixed lymphocyte reactions. Tolerant meant at least one year fully off immunosuppression without liver enzymes above twice normal.

Profiled with immunoSEQ multiplex PCR; TCRdb holds only in-frame clones, not every one. The sample shows around 80,000 clones, about 82% of them seen only once. Study findings and constraints: A significant post-transplant drop in circulating graft-donor-reactive CD4 TCRbeta sequences occurred in most of the 8 subjects.

Sequences were derived from CD4+ T cells from blood, sampled roughly 3.5 years after liver transplant. This sequence was found in a human patient who received a liver transplant. A subset of T cells may come from the graft donor. The J gene is TRBJ1-5, the V gene TRBV18; 7 bases align to TRBD1. CDR3 amino acids: CASPPPGTENQPQHF. In nucleotides, the CDR3 is TGTGCCAGCCCGCCTCCTGGGACAGAAAATCAGCCCCAGCATTTT.